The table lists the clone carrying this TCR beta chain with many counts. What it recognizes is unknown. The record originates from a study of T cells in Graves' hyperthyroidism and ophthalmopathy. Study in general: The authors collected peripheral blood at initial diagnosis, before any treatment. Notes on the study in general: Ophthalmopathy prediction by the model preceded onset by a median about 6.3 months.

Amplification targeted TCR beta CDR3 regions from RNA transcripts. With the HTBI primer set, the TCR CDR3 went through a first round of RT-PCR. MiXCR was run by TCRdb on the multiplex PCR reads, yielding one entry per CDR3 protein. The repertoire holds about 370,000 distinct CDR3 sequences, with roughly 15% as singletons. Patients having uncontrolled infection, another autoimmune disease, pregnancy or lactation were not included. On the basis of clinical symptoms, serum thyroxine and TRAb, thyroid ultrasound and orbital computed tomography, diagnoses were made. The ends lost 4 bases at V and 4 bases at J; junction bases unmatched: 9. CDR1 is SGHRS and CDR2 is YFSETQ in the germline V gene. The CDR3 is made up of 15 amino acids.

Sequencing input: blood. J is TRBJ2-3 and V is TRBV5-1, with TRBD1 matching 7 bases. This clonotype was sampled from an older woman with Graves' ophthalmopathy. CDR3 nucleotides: TGCGCCAGCAGCACGACTCAAACAGGGGCAGATACGCAGTATTTT. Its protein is CASSTTQTGADTQYF. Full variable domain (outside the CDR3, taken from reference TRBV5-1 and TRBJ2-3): KAGVTQTPRYLIKTRGQQVTLSCSPISGHRSVSWYQQTPGQGLQFLFEYFSETQRNKGNFPGRFSGRQFSNSRSEMNVSTLELGDSALYLCASSTTQTGADTQYFGPGTRLTVL.